This TCR beta chain is from a study of T-cell memory formation after mild COVID-19. Via MiXCR, TCRdb re-called the 5' RACE reads, giving one row per CDR3 protein. The data contain 250,000 to 400,000 distinct CDR3 sequences, 14% of them singletons. Study findings and constraints: There were some responding clones in pre-infection memory, which suggested that cross-reactive memory had joined. Among contracting clones, CD4+ were mainly CM/EM and CD8+ enriched in EMRA.

Germline V gene lookup returns CDR1 MNHNY and CDR2 SVGAGI (reference sequence). This CDR3 comprises 20 residues. V was clipped by 3 bases and J by 7 bases; unmatched bases: 21. This clonotype has just a few counts. Antigen: not known. This rearrangement joins TRBV6-6 to TRBJ1-5; 10 nucleotides match TRBD1. The sequence was obtained from a man aged 18-30 years who had mild COVID-19 (a few samples of this study predate the infection). Cell type and time point are not known. Sample: PBMCs or a T cell subset sorted from them (not recorded which). DNA for the CDR3: TGTGCCAGCAGTTATGGCCCCGTCGGGACAGGGGCCGGCTCAGGACAGCCCCAGCATTTT. Translation gives CASSYGPVGTGAGSGQPQHF.